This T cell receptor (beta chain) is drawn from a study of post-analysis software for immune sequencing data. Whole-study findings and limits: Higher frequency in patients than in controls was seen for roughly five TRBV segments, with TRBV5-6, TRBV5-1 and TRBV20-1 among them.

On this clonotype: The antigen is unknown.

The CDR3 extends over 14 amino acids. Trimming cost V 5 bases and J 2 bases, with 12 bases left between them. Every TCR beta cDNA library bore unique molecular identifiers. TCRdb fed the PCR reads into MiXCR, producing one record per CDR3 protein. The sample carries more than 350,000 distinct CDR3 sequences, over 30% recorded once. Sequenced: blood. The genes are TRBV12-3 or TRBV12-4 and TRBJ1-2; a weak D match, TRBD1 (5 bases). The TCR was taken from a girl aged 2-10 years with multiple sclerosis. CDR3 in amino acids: CASSRSGRNYGYTF. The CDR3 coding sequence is TGTGCCAGCAGTCGATCAGGGAGAAACTATGGCTACACCTTC.